This TCR beta chain was retrieved from a study of cytomegalovirus exposure and HLA in healthy donors. Study results and limitations: Clonal expansion, a later analysis showed, was greater in HLA-associated TCR beta chains than in equally common others. Judged likely to be a sequencing artifact was a cluster of highly shared sequence variants. Later analysis associated a missense DCLRE1C variant with TCR beta V- and J-gene trimming.

Vbeta (60) and Jbeta (13) primers were used in the PCR. The table came from immunoSEQ multiplex PCR; TCRdb's copy has only in-frame clones and leaves some out. Seen here are around 120,000 clones, 60% to 85% observed once, and the top ten hold around 3%. The J segment lost 3 bases and the V segment lost 6 bases, leaving 3 bases of the junction unmatched. Germline CDR1 is MNHEY and CDR2 is SVGAGI. CDR3 length: 13 residues. With regard to this clone: Its antigen is currently unknown.

The TCR sequence derives from a woman aged 40-49 years in good health and CMV-seropositive. The chain links TRBV6-5 to TRBJ1-2; 8 nucleotides line up with TRBD1. Sequenced input: PBMCs. CDR3 in DNA: TGTGCCAGCAGATCGACAGGGGACTATGGCTACACCTTC. Protein product: CASRSTGDYGYTF.